This paragraph reports one TCR beta chain. Its target is unknown. Treatment: approximately 18 received Ad26.COV2.S at low or high dose, single or two shots; about 5 received placebo; per-sample allocation not given. Sampling happened 63 days after the first vaccine or placebo injection. TCRdb's table, derived via immunoSEQ multiplex PCR, lists solely in-frame clones and lacks some. This repertoire shows roughly 500,000 clones, roughly 89% found once; its top ten account for roughly 12%. The entry originates in a study of Ad26.COV2.S vaccination and SARS-CoV-2 variants. As for the study in general: The donor participated in the COV1001 trial, in its Ad26.COV2.S arm.

Germline V gene lookup returns CDR1 KGHSH and CDR2 LQKENI. The CDR3 sequence is 14 residues long. V was trimmed by 6 bases and J by 0 bases, leaving 9 bases between them. General study points: Post-vaccination spike-specific CD8+ and CD4+ T cell responses reportedly had substantial breadth. Analyses that measured TCR breadth and depth may have underestimated total T cell responses. Among vaccine recipients, spike-specific TCR breadth exceeded that of placebo recipients.

The chain has TRBV18 and TRBJ2-1; no reliable D call. Sequenced material: peripheral blood, taken in a trial of Ad26.COV2.S vaccine versus placebo. This sequence was found in a person between 18 and 65 years old who received the Ad26.COV2.S COVID-19 vaccine or a placebo. The CDR3 sequence: CASSPVVSYNEQFF. The CDR3 coding sequence is TGTGCCAGCTCCCCAGTAGTCTCCTACAATGAGCAGTTCTTC.